The 11 T cell receptor beta chains listed next were all sequenced from one sample in a study of shared clonotypes between healthy human individuals. Assay used: immunoSEQ multiplex PCR; TCRdb lists only in-frame clones, some missing. The sample lists about 2.5 million clones; 85% to 95% were seen once. The sample consisted of naive CD4+ T cells from PBMCs. Noted subset: CD45RA+ positively selected. These receptors came from a man aged 18 to 29 in good health. Some clones in this sample may be carry-over from other donors' samples.

This clone was counted only a few times. The chain employs TRBV9 and TRBJ2-3, with 13 bases aligning to TRBD2. CDR3 length equals 16 residues. Germline assignment: CDR1 SGDLS and CDR2 YYNGEE. V lost 2 bases and J lost 4; bases outside the gene matches: 4. CDR3 sequence: CASSVSLAGGADTQYF. The DNA for the CDR3 is TGTGCCAGCAGCGTGTCACTAGCGGGGGGGGCAGATACGCAGTATTTT.

The CDR3 nucleotides are TGTGCCAGCAGTCCGGTTGGTGGGAGGCACAATGAGCAGTTCTTC. Translating it yields CASSPVGGRHNEQFF. The rearrangement links TRBV5-6 to TRBJ2-1, with TRBD2 as a possible D gene (6 bases). CDR1 is SGHDT and CDR2 is YYEEEE in the germline V gene. The V end lost 5 bases, the J end lost 5 bases, and 17 bases lay between the germline ends. This CDR3 is built from 15 residues.

The chain combines TRBV28 with TRBJ2-7, with D tentatively TRBD2 (6 bases). The V end was cut by 5 bases, the J end by 3 bases, with 20 bases between. In germline, CDR1 is MDHEN, CDR2 SYDVKM. The CDR3 extends over 16 amino acids. This chain's CDR3 is CASSLGGLPGNYEQYF. The DNA for the CDR3 is TGTGCCAGCAGTCTGGGGGGTTTGCCGGGCAACTACGAGCAGTACTTC.

The V gene is TRBV19, the J gene TRBJ1-3; D remains ambiguous. Germline V gene lookup returns CDR1 LNHDA and CDR2 SQIVND (reference sequence). With 8 bases removed from V and 0 bases from J, the gap between germline ends came to 14 bases. The CDR3 runs to 15 residues. CDR3 loop: CASASWLGSGNTIYF. The CDR3 DNA reads TGTGCCAGTGCGTCTTGGCTGGGCTCTGGAAACACCATATATTTT.

This chain connects TRBV14 to TRBJ2-7; D remains unclear. The germline V gene has CDR1 SGHDN and CDR2 FVKESK. The CDR3 loop spans 12 amino acids. Trimming took 3 bases from V and 6 from J, leaving 9 bases between them. The CDR3 protein is CASSHKGPEQYF. Here the CDR3 DNA reads TGTGCCAGCAGCCACAAAGGGCCCGAGCAGTACTTC.

The gene calls are TRBV7-8 and TRBJ2-7, with TRBD2 as a possible D gene (6 bases). V lost 6 bases and J lost 2, with 14 bases in between. The CDR3 contains 14 residues. Germline V gene data show CDR1 as SGHVS and CDR2 as FQNEAQ. CDR3 residues: CASRDRDSAYEQYF. The CDR3 DNA reads as TGTGCCAGCAGGGACCGGGACTCCGCCTACGAGCAGTACTTC.

The J gene is TRBJ2-3, the V gene TRBV28, with D possibly being TRBD2 (5 bases). Germline CDR1 MDHEN, CDR2 SYDVKM. This CDR3 spans 13 amino acids. Trimming took 5 bases from V and 4 from J, leaving 10 bases between them. The CDR3 is CASSADSPDTQYF. CDR3 DNA sequence: TGTGCCAGCAGTGCGGACTCACCAGATACGCAGTATTTT.

This chain links TRBV27 with TRBJ2-7; D is ambiguous. Per germline, CDR1 MNHEY and CDR2 SMNVEV (reference sequence). The CDR3 is made up of 15 amino acids. Deletions cut 6 bases from V and 2 bases from J, with 17 bases between. For the CDR3, the DNA is TGTGCCAGCAGCCTAAGGTTCGACGGTACCTACGAGCAGTACTTC. It translates to CASSLRFDGTYEQYF.

The chain is built from TRBV30 and TRBJ2-7; 13 bases align to TRBD2. Per the germline V gene, CDR1 is GTSNPN and CDR2 is SVGIG (reference sequence). V shed 8 bases and J 4 bases; nucleotides not matched to a gene: 5. The CDR3 runs 13 residues. The CDR3 loop reads CAGTGLAGYEQYF. As DNA, the CDR3 is TGTGCCGGGACGGGACTAGCGGGGTACGAGCAGTACTTC.

The rearrangement joins TRBV11-2 to TRBJ2-2; D is undetermined. Germline CDR1 and CDR2: SGHAT and FQNNGV. The length of the CDR3 is 13 residues. The ends were cut back, 8 bases at V and 6 bases at J, with 13 bases in the middle. The CDR3 sequence is CASPSPISGELFF. DNA of the CDR3: TGTGCCAGCCCATCCCCTATCTCCGGGGAGCTGTTTTTT.

The chain is built from TRBV20-1 and TRBJ2-5; D remains ambiguous. V was cut by 5 bases and J by 2 bases, with 6 bases left in between. The length of the CDR3 is 11 residues. Looked up from germline, CDR1 is DFQATT and CDR2 is SNEGSKA (reference sequence). The CDR3 nucleotides are TGCAGTGCTTTTAGACAAGAGACCCAGTACTTC. The encoded protein is CSAFRQETQYF.